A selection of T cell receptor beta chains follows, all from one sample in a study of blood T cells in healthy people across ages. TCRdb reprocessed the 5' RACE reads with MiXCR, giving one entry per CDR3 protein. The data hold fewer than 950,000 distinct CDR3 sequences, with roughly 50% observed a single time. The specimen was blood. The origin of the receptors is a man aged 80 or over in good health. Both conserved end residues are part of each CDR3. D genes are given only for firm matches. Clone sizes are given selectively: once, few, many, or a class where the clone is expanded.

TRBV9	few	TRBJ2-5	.	CASSAGWSQETQYF	TGTGCCAGCAGCGCCGGGTGGTCCCAAGAGACCCAGTACTTC
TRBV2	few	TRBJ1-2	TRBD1	CATGQGNYGYTF	TGTGCCACCGGACAGGGAAACTATGGCTACACCTTC
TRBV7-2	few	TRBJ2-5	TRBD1	CASSPRDRMWETQYF	TGTGCCAGCAGCCCCCGGGACAGGATGTGGGAGACCCAGTACTTC
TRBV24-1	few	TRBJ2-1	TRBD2	CATSDNGLAGASYNEQFF	TGTGCCACCAGTGACAACGGACTAGCGGGGGCCTCCTACAATGAGCAGTTCTTC
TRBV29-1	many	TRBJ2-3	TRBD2	CSSAGTSRSDTQYF	TGCAGCTCCGCCGGGACTAGCCGATCAGATACGCAGTATTTT
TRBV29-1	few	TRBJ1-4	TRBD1	CSVAKKGGENEKLFF	TGCAGCGTTGCCAAAAAAGGGGGCGAGAATGAAAAACTGTTTTTT
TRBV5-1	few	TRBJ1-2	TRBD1	CASSRTGDNYGYTF	TGCGCCAGCAGTCGGACAGGGGATAACTATGGCTACACCTTC
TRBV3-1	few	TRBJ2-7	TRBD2	CASSQGLAGGPRDNEQYF	TGTGCCAGCAGCCAAGGGCTGGCGGGAGGGCCCAGGGACAATGAGCAGTACTTC
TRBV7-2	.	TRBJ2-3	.	CASSLDNRGSAQYF	TGCGCCAGCAGCTTAGACAATCGCGGAAGTGCGCAGTATTTT
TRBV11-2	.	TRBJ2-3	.	CASTQVVGRLNRYAYF	TGTGCCAGCACCCAAGTGGTTGGGAGGCTGAACAGATACGCGTATTTT
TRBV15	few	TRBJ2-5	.	CATSRGQGETQYF	TGTGCCACCAGCAGAGGCCAGGGCGAGACCCAGTACTTC
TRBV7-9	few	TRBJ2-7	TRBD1	CASTIRTGGRDEQYF	TGTGCCAGCACTATAAGGACAGGGGGCCGGGACGAGCAGTACTTC
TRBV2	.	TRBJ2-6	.	CASQTSSGANVLTF	TGTGCCAGCCAGACCTCCTCTGGGGCCAACGTCCTGACTTTC
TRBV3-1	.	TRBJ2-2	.	CASSPDFRNTGELFF	TGTGCCAGCAGCCCTGACTTCCGAAACACCGGGGAGCTGTTTTTT
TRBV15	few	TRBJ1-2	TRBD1	CATSGIRTGGNYGYTF	TGTGCCACCAGCGGGATTCGGACAGGGGGGAACTATGGCTACACCTTC
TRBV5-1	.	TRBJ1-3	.	CASSLYPGISGNTIYF	TGCGCCAGCAGCTTGTATCCGGGAATCTCTGGAAACACCATATATTTT
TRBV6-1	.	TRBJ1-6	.	CASSGRTDTNSPLHF	TGTGCCAGCAGTGGTCGCACAGACACGAATTCACCCCTCCACTTT
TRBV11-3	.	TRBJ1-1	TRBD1	CASRGGQAWNTEAFF	TGTGCCAGCAGAGGGGGACAGGCGTGGAACACTGAAGCTTTCTTT
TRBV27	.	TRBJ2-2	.	CASSPPWGNTGELFF	TGTGCCAGCAGTCCCCCGTGGGGGAACACCGGGGAGCTGTTTTTT
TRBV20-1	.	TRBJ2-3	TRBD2	CSARDWTVWTSGSSTDTQYF	TGCAGTGCTAGAGATTGGACAGTGTGGACTAGCGGGTCAAGCACAGATACGCAGTATTTT
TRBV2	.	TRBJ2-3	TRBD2	CASKGGSSTDTQYF	TGTGCCAGCAAAGGCGGGAGTAGCACAGATACGCAGTATTTT
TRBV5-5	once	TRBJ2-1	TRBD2	CASSLNLAGGRSEQFF	TGTGCCAGCAGCTTGAACCTAGCGGGAGGGCGGAGTGAGCAGTTCTTC
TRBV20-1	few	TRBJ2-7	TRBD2	CSARSSGRTDEQYF	TGCAGTGCTAGAAGTAGCGGGAGAACCGACGAGCAGTACTTC
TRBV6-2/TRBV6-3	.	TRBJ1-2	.	CASRKDRQTDGYTF	TGTGCCAGCAGAAAGGACAGACAAACGGATGGCTACACCTTC
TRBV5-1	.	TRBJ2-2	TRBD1	CASRPITGGINTGELFF	TGCGCCAGCAGACCCATCACAGGGGGCATTAACACCGGGGAGCTGTTTTTT
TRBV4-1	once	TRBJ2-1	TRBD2	CASSQGRVGRDNEQFF	TGCGCCAGCAGCCAAGGTCGGGTGGGGAGGGACAATGAGCAGTTCTTC
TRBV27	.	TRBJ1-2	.	CASSGWTVQGHGYTF	TGTGCCAGCAGTGGATGGACAGTGCAGGGGCATGGCTACACCTTC
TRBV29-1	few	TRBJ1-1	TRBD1	CSARLRGDTEAFF	TGCAGCGCCAGACTCAGGGGGGACACTGAAGCTTTCTTT
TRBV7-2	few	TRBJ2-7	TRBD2	CASSLHPIGAGGRFGEQYF	TGTGCCAGCAGCTTACACCCTATAGGGGCGGGAGGACGCTTCGGCGAGCAGTACTTC
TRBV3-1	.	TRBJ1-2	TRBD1	CASSQRTRGYGYTF	TGTGCCAGCAGCCAACGAACCAGGGGGTATGGCTACACCTTC
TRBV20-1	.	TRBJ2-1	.	CSARHTGAKYNEQFF	TGCAGTGCTAGACATACAGGCGCCAAATACAATGAGCAGTTCTTC
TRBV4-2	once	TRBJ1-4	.	CASRRTEINEKLFF	TGTGCCAGCCGCCGGACAGAAATTAATGAAAAACTGTTTTTT
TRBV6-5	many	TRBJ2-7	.	CASSYSTAQANLYEQYF	TGTGCCAGCAGTTACTCGACGGCCCAGGCCAATCTCTACGAGCAGTACTTC
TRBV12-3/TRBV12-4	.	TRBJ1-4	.	CASSLLGVEKLFF	TGTGCCAGCAGTTTACTAGGGGTTGAAAAACTGTTTTTT
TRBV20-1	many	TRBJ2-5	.	CSAPGQNWETQYF	TGCAGTGCCCCCGGACAGAATTGGGAGACCCAGTACTTC
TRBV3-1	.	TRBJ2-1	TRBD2	CTSSQGGRNYNEQFF	TGTACCAGCAGCCAGGGCGGGAGGAATTACAATGAGCAGTTCTTC